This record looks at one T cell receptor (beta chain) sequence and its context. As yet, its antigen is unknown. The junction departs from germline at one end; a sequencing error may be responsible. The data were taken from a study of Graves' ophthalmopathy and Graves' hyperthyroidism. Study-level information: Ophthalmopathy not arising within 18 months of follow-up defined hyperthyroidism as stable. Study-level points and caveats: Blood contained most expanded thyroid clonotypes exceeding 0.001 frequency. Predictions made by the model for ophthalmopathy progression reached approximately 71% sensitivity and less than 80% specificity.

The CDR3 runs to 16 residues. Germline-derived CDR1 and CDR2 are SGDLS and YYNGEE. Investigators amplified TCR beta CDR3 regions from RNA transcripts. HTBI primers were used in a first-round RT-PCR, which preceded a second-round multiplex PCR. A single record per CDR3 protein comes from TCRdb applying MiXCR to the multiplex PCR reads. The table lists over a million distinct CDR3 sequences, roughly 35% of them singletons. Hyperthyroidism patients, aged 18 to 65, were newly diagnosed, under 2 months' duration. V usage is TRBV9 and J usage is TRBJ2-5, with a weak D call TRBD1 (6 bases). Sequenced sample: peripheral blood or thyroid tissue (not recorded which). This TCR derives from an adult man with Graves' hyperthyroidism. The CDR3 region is CTSSLGLIRDKQTQYF. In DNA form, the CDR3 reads TGTACCAGCAGCCTGGGGTTGATACGGGACAAACAGACCCAGTACTTC.